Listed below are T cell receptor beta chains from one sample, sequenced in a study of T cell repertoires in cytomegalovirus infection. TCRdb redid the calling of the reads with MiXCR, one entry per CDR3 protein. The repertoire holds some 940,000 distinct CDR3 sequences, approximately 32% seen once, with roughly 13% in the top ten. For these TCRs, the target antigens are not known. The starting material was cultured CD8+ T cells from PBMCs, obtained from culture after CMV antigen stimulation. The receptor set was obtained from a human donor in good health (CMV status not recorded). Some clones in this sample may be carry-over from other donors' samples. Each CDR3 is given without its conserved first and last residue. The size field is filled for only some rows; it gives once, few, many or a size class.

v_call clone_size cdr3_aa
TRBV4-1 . ASSHPSNEQF
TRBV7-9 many ASSAPTGGSDTDTQY
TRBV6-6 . ASSYLGQGAIGDEQY
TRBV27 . ASSFATGGLSYNEQF
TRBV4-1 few ASSQVTSGGDTQY
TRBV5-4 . ASSLSAELF
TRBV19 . TSTNLSGAPYNEQF
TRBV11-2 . ASSSELKRGGRYNEQF
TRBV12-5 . ASGPGTSDNEQF
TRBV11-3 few ASSYIVGPSIYNEQF
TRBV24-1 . ATSDHRGMTEAF
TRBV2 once ASETGHDEQF
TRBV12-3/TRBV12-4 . ASSNGQGANSPLH
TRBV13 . ASSRSSVEQY
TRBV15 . ATSRDEGAGANVLT
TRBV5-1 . ASSLGRGDSGNTIY
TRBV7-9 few ASSELTGIQETQY
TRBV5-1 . ASSGGQGRTGYEQY
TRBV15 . ATSRDFGQLNTEAF
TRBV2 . ASSEKLAGRTGELF
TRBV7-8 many ASRADGRYRDNEQF
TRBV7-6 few ASSPWTESSYNEQF
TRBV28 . ASSFRRPKGYT
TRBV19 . ASSPSGQGTYEQY
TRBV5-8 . ASSLATDQSNQPQH
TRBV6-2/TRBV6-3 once ASSLGLAGRSGANVLT
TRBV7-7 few ASSLAVGRGETQY
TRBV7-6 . ASSSTQSGSSTEAF
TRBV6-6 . ASTETKGYNYGYT
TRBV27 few ASSQGGEVNEQF
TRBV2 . ASSGRVSGDTEAF